A single sample is the source of the 18 T cell receptor beta chains below, sequenced in a study of blood T cell repertoires in COVID-19. The repertoire was sequenced with immunoSEQ multiplex PCR; TCRdb's copy has only in-frame clones and lacks some. The profile shows under 450,000 clones, roughly nine tenths of them singletons. The specimen sequenced was PBMCs or T cells enriched from blood (not recorded which). The source is a woman between 25 and 40 years old who had recovered from COVID-19.

The chain carries TRBV19 and TRBJ1-2; a weak D match, TRBD1 (5 bases). V lost 0 bases and J lost 2, with 10 bases in between. CDR3 size: 15 residues. Germline V CDR1 and CDR2: LNHDA, SQIVND (reference sequence). The CDR3 protein is CASSIDQRGNYGYTF. CDR3 bases: TGTGCCAGTAGTATAGATCAGCGGGGGAACTATGGCTACACCTTC.

This chain joins TRBV5-5 and TRBJ2-5; maybe TRBD2 (6 bases). V was shortened by 4 bases and J by 0 bases, with 10 bases between the two germline ends. The CDR3 consists of 14 residues. CDR1 is SGHKS and CDR2 is YYEKEE in the germline V gene (reference sequence). The CDR3 region has the DNA TGTGCCAGCAGCGACAGACTAGACCAAGAGACCCAGTACTTC. This encodes CASSDRLDQETQYF.

The chain combines TRBV25-1 with TRBJ2-7, with D possibly matching TRBD1 (6 bases). V was clipped by 3 bases and J by 4 bases, with 16 bases between them. The germline gives CDR1 MGHDK, CDR2 SYGVNS. The CDR3 is 15 residues long. CDR3 DNA sequence: TGTGCCAGCAGTGATTCCCGGCAGGGGTTATACGAGCAGTACTTC. Translation gives CASSDSRQGLYEQYF.

This chain links TRBV7-9 with TRBJ2-7, with 7 bases lining up with TRBD1. The germline CDR1 and CDR2 sequences are SEHNR and FQNEAQ (reference sequence). The CDR3 length is 14 residues. J lost 6 bases, V lost 2 bases, and 7 bases had no gene match. The CDR3 reads CASSLTGDPFEQYF. CDR3 bases: TGTGCCAGCAGCTTAACAGGGGACCCGTTCGAGCAGTACTTC.

The chain couples TRBV15 to TRBJ1-5, with 10 positions matching TRBD1. Germline V CDR1 and CDR2: LNHNV, YYDKDF (reference sequence). V trimming: 1 base; J trimming: 4 bases; junction bases outside the gene matches: 4. The length of the CDR3 is 16 residues. As DNA, the CDR3 is TGTGCCACCAGCAGAGCCCGGGACAGGGGTAATCAGCCCCAGCATTTT. Translated: CATSRARDRGNQPQHF.

V gene TRBV19 combines with J gene TRBJ2-7; TRBD1 is a possible D gene (5 bases). Germline lookup yields CDR1 LNHDA and CDR2 SQIVND (reference sequence). The CDR3 extends over 14 amino acids. The V end was cut by 3 bases, the J end by 1 base, with 10 bases between. The CDR3 DNA reads as TGTGCCAGTAGTATGCCAGGGTCATCCTACGAGCAGTACTTC. As protein: CASSMPGSSYEQYF.

V usage is TRBV10-1 and J usage is TRBJ2-2, with D maybe TRBD1 (5 bases). V lost 10 bases and J 6 bases, leaving 9 bases between the germline ends. The CDR3 has 11 amino acids. CDR1 WNHNN and CDR2 SYGVQD come from the germline V gene (reference sequence). In DNA form, the CDR3 reads TGCGCCACCCAGGGCTCCGGGGAGCTGTTTTTT. This gives the protein CATQGSGELFF.

The chain carries TRBV6-5 and TRBJ2-7; TRBD1 matches 7 bases. The CDR3 totals 12 residues. Trimming at V came to 6 bases and at J to 4 bases, leaving 3 bases not matched to a gene. From germline, CDR1 is MNHEY and CDR2 SVGAGI. CDR3 nucleotides: TGTGCCAGCAGCGGGACAGCTTACGAGCAGTACTTC. It yields the protein CASSGTAYEQYF.

V is TRBV5-1 and J is TRBJ1-4; the D gene is possibly TRBD1 (6 bases). Trimming pared 1 base from V and 7 bases from J, leaving 14 bases between. Germline V lookup: CDR1 SGHRS, CDR2 YFSETQ. The CDR3 has 15 residues. CDR3 sequence: CASSLSGTIGEKLFF. CDR3 DNA: TGCGCCAGCAGCTTGTCCGGGACAATAGGTGAAAAACTGTTTTTT.

This chain uses TRBV5-4 with TRBJ2-1; D perhaps matches TRBD2 (6 bases). Between the trimmed V and J ends, which lost 5 bases and 5 bases, there was a span of 14 bases. CDR3 length equals 14 residues. Per the germline V gene, CDR1 is SGHNT and CDR2 is YYREEE (reference sequence). CDR3 loop: CASRGGTLNNEQFF. As DNA, the CDR3 is TGTGCCAGCAGGGGAGGAACCCTAAACAATGAGCAGTTCTTC.

This clone is a singleton in its sample. The junction departs from germline at one end; a sequencing error may be responsible. This chain links TRBV23-1 with TRBJ2-5; tentative D call: TRBD2 (5 bases). TRBV23-1 is noted as an ORF with a role that remains uncertain. There are 15 residues in the CDR3. CDR3 in DNA: TGCGCCAGCAGTCAATCAGAGGGCCTCCAAGAAACCCAGTACTTC. The encoded protein is CASSQSEGLQETQYF.

The chain couples TRBV5-1 to TRBJ1-2; 9 bases line up with TRBD1. Germline lookup yields CDR1 SGHRS and CDR2 YFSETQ. This CDR3 region has 14 residues. V trimming: 4 bases; J trimming: 7 bases; junction bases outside the gene matches: 8. CDR3 region: CASSLVGQGPGYTF. The CDR3 bases are TGCGCCAGCAGCCTGGTCGGACAGGGGCCTGGCTACACCTTC.

The chain joins TRBV19 to TRBJ2-7; 8 nucleotides line up with TRBD1. V trimming: 1 base; J trimming: 6 bases; junction bases outside the gene matches: 8. CDR3 size: 15 residues. In germline, CDR1 is LNHDA, CDR2 SQIVND (reference sequence). The CDR3 DNA follows: TGTGCCAGTAGTATAGCCCGGACAGGGATGGGCGAGCAGTACTTC. This codes for CASSIARTGMGEQYF.

CDR3 in amino acids: CASSAVLAGEEQFF. The DNA of the CDR3 is TGTGCCAGCAGTGCAGTTCTAGCGGGAGAGGAGCAGTTCTTC. V and J are TRBV2 and TRBJ2-1; 10 nucleotides line up with TRBD2. This CDR3 comprises 14 residues. Losses at the gene ends were 4 bases for V and 10 bases for J; bases not matched to a gene: 7. Germline loops: CDR1 SNHLY, CDR2 FYNNEI.

The chain uses TRBV24-1 and TRBJ1-1, with TRBD1 matching over 12 bases. This CDR3 is 17 amino acids long. Germline V CDR1 and CDR2: KGHDR, SFDVKD. Trimming at V came to 0 bases and at J to 3 bases, leaving 4 bases not matched to a gene. The CDR3 DNA is TGTGCCACCAGTGATTTGAGGGACAGGGGGCGTGACACTGAAGCTTTCTTT. This translates into CATSDLRDRGRDTEAFF.

The rearrangement links TRBV3-1 (or the pseudogene TRBV3-2) to TRBJ2-2; TRBD2 agrees at 13 bases. V lost 6 bases and J lost 10; bases outside the gene matches: 8. In germline, CDR1 is LGHDT, CDR2 YNNKEL (reference sequence). The CDR3 length is 15 residues. The CDR3 is CASSYGLAGAEELFF. The CDR3 nucleotides are TGTGCCAGCAGTTACGGACTAGCGGGAGCCGAGGAGCTGTTTTTT.

The chain recombines TRBV4-2 with TRBJ2-7; TRBD1 matches 12 bases. CDR3 length equals 14 residues. Germline assignment: CDR1 LGHNA and CDR2 YNFKEQ. V lost 5 bases, J lost 7 bases, and 6 bases stayed unmatched. CDR3 DNA sequence: TGTGCCAGCAGCGACCGGGACAGGGGGCATGAGCAGTACTTC. It translates to CASSDRDRGHEQYF.

This sequence joins TRBV19 and TRBJ2-2; D might be TRBD1 (5 bases). The V end was cut by 5 bases, the J end by 2 bases, with 15 bases between. The CDR3 sequence is 16 residues long. Germline V lookup: CDR1 LNHDA, CDR2 SQIVND (reference sequence). DNA for the CDR3: TGTGCCAGTAGTCCCGACAGAGGCCGAAACACCGGGGAGCTGTTTTTT. It is translated as CASSPDRGRNTGELFF.